This entry describes one T cell receptor gamma chain. No antigen is known for it. In the same sample, other DNA sequences code for this CDR3. This sample is part of a study of Vδ1+ human thymocytes. Notes on the study in general: Despite high sort purity, about 19% of thymic T cell receptor delta sequences were Vdelta2. Thymic TRG and TRD repertoires appeared highly polyclonal.

RNA was extracted from the cells and then reverse transcribed. Pooled V-gene forward primers with one constant-region reverse primer generated the CDR3 amplicons by multiplex PCR. TCRdb reanalyzed the multiplex PCR reads using CATT. This sample has some 22,000 gamma-chain clones; roughly 13% occur once, and the top ten carry about 1.9%. Alphabeta T cells were depleted, then CD3+ Vdelta1+ Vdelta2- thymocytes were FACS-sorted. Purity of the sorted Vdelta1+ thymocytes ranged from roughly 96% to 99.6%. Germline loops: CDR1 VTNTFY, CDR2 YDVSTARD (reference sequence). V trimming: 0 bases; J trimming: 5 bases; junction bases outside the gene matches: 6. This CDR3 spans 15 amino acids.

This sequence originates from a child under three years old who had congenital heart surgery. The sample comprised Vdelta1+ gamma-delta thymocytes from the thymus. Sample subset: FACS-sorted CD3+ TCRalphabeta- TCRVdelta1+ TCRVdelta2- thymocytes. The gene calls are TRGV3 and TRGJP2. The CDR3, as DNA: TGTGCCACCTGGGACAGGCCCTGGAGTGATTGGATCAAGACGTTT. As protein: CATWDRPWSDWIKTF.